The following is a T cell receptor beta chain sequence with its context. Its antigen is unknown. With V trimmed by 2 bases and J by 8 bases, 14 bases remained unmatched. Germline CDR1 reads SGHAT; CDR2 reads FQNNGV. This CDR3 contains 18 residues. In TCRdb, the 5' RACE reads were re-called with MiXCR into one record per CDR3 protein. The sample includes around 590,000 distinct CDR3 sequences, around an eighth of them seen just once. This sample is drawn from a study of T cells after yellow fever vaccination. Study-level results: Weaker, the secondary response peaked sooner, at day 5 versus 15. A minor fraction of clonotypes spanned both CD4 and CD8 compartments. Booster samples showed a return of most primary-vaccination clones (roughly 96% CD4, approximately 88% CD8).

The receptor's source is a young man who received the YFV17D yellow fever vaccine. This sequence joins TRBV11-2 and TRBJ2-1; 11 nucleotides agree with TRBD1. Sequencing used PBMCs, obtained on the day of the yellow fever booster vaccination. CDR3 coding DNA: TGTGCCAGCAGCTTAAGTTCTACGCGGACAGGGGGCGTCGATGAGCAGTTCTTC. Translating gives CASSLSSTRTGGVDEQFF.